This T cell receptor beta chain was sequenced for a study of vaccination and CD4 T cells after COVID-19. Study information: There were two doses of either BNT162b2 or mRNA-1273 vaccine given to participants. Overlapping spike peptides of SARS-CoV-2, HCoV-NL63, HCoV-OC43 and HCoV-229E stimulated the cells.

Sequenced with the Oncomine TCR Beta short-read assay was DNA taken from cultured CD4+ T cells. TCRdb ran MiXCR on the PCR reads and lists one entry per CDR3 protein. The sample includes about 13,000 distinct CDR3 sequences, around 62% of them seen just once. This clonotype has a handful of counts. Its specificity is unknown. Trimming removed 6 bases at V and 3 bases at J, with 12 bases between. The CDR3 runs 14 residues. Germline CDR1 and CDR2: SGHTA and FQGTGA. Treatment of the sample: roughly 10-day PBMC culture with coronavirus spike peptide pools or control peptides (ViraFEST assay). PBMCs, plated at two million per well, were grown in the presence of roughly 10 IU/ml IL-2 and roughly 9.5 ug/ml peptide pools.

Sequencing was carried out using CD4+ T cells from blood, cultured in vitro. The receptor's source is a human donor who had recovered from COVID-19. The chain links TRBV7-3 to TRBJ1-5; TRBD1 is a possible D gene (5 bases). The DNA for the CDR3 is TGTGCCAGCAGTTCGACAGAAGACAATCAGCCCCAGCATTTT. Translated, it gives CASSSTEDNQPQHF.